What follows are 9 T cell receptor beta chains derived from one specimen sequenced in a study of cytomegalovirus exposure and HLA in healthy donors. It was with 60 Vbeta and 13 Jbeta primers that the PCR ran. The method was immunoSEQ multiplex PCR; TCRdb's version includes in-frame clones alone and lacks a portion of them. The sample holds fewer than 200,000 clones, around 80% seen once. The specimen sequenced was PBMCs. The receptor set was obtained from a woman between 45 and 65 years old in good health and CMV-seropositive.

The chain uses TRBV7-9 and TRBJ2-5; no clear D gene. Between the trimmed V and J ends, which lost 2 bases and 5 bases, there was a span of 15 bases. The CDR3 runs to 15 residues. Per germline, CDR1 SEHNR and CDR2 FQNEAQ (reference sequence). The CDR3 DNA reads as TGTGCCAGCAGCTTATTGGGCCAGAGTTTGGAGACCCAGTACTTC. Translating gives CASSLLGQSLETQYF.

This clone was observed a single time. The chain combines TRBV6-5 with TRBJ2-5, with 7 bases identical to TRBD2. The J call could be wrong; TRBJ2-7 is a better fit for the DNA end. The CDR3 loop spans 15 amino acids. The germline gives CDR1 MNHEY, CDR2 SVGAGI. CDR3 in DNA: TGTGCCAGCAGTACGGGGAGGGGTTCTTCCTACGAGCAGTACTTC. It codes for CASSTGRGSSYEQYF.

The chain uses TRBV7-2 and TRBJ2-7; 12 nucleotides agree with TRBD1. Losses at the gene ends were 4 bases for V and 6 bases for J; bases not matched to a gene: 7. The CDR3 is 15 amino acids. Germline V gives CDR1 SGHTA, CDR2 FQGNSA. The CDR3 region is CASSSRGQGAFEQYF. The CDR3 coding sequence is TGTGCCAGCAGCTCACGGGGACAGGGGGCTTTCGAGCAGTACTTC.

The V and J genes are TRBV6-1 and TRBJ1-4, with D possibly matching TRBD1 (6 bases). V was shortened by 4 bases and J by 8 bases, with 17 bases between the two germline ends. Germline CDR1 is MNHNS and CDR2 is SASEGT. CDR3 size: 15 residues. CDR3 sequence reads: CASSVLLAGVEKLFF. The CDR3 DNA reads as TGTGCCAGCAGTGTCTTGTTGGCAGGGGTGGAAAAACTGTTTTTT.

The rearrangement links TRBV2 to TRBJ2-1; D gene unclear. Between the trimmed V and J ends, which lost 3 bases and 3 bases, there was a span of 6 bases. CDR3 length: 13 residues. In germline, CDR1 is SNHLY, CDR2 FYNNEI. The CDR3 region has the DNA TGTGCCAGCAGTGAGGGCTTCTACAATGAGCAGTTCTTC. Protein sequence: CASSEGFYNEQFF.

The CDR3 sequence: CASSFDTGGAGEAFF. In nucleotides, the CDR3 is TGTGCCAGCAGCTTTGACACAGGGGGCGCGGGGGAAGCTTTCTTT. The V and J genes are TRBV7-9 and TRBJ1-1; 9 bases are a match to TRBD1. The trim removed 3 bases at V and 8 bases at J, leaving 10 bases unmatched. Germline V gene lookup returns CDR1 SEHNR and CDR2 FQNEAQ (reference sequence). This CDR3 is 15 amino acids long.

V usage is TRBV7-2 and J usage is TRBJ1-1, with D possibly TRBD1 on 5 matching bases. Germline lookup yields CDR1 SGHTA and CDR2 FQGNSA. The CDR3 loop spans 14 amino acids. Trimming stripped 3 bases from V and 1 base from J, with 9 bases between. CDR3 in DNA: TGTGCCAGCAGCTTTGCAGGGTGGAACACTGAAGCTTTCTTT. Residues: CASSFAGWNTEAFF.

The CDR3 DNA reads TGCGCCAGCAGCCATCGGCTAGGGACAGCCGATTCACCCCTCCACTTT. It encodes CASSHRLGTADSPLHF. The chain joins TRBV5-1 to TRBJ1-6; TRBD1 matches at 7 bases. The CDR3 spans 16 residues. V shed 4 bases, J shed 8 bases, and the junction held 12 bases outside the gene matches. Germline CDR1 is SGHRS and CDR2 is YFSETQ. Drawing the rest from reference TRBV5-1 and TRBJ1-6, the complete variable domain is KAGVTQTPRYLIKTRGQQVTLSCSPISGHRSVSWYQQTPGQGLQFLFEYFSETQRNKGNFPGRFSGRQFSNSRSEMNVSTLELGDSALYLCASSHRLGTADSPLHFGNGTRLTVT.

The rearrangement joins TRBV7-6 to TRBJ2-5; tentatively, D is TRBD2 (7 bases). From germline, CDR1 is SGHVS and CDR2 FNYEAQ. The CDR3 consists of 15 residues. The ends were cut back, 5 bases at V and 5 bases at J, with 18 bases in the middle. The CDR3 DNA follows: TGTGCCAGCAGCCCCCGGGGGGCAAGTAGGGAGACCCAGTACTTC. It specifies CASSPRGASRETQYF. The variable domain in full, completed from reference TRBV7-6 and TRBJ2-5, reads GAGVSQSPRYKVTKRGQDVALRCDPISGHVSLYWYRQALGQGPEFLTYFNYEAQQDKSGLPNDRFSAERPEGSISTLTIQRTEQRDSAMYRCASSPRGASRETQYFGPGTRLLVL.